Below, 21 T cell receptor beta chains from the same sample are listed, as sequenced in a study of cytomegalovirus exposure and HLA in healthy donors. Primers: 60 Vbeta forward and 13 Jbeta reverse. Only in-frame clones appear in the TCRdb table, and some are missing; sequencing was by immunoSEQ multiplex PCR. The data show more than 55,000 clones, roughly 80% seen once. The sample consisted of PBMCs. All receptors derive from a woman aged 40 to 55 in good health and CMV-seronegative.

This clone was counted a single time. The chain recombines TRBV7-6 with TRBJ2-5; D gene ambiguous. The CDR3 has 13 amino acids. V was trimmed by 2 bases and J by 3 bases, leaving 7 bases between them. The germline V gene has CDR1 SGHVS and CDR2 FNYEAQ. CDR3 residues: CASSLTREETQYF. CDR3 DNA sequence: TGTGCCAGCAGCTTAACGAGAGAAGAGACCCAGTACTTC.

There are a few counts of this clone. The chain employs TRBV15 and TRBJ1-5; 7 positions agree with TRBD1. The CDR3 is 14 amino acids. V trimming: 5 bases; J trimming: 6 bases; junction bases outside the gene matches: 7. CDR1 LNHNV and CDR2 YYDKDF come from the germline V gene (reference sequence). The CDR3 sequence: CATSGNRGIQPQHF. As DNA, the CDR3 is TGTGCCACCAGCGGAAACAGGGGCATTCAGCCCCAGCATTTT.

This clone came up once. The genes are TRBV6-1 and TRBJ2-5; 7 bases are shared with TRBD2. Germline V gives CDR1 MNHNS, CDR2 SASEGT. This CDR3 is 14 amino acids long. Trimming at V came to 5 bases and at J to 5 bases, leaving 8 bases not matched to a gene. The CDR3 spells CASSRWGGEETQYF. CDR3 DNA: TGTGCCAGCAGTCGTTGGGGGGGGGAGGAGACCCAGTACTTC.

This clone was seen only a few times. The CDR3 sequence: CTSCITGSPTSTDTQYF. CDR3 sequence (DNA): TGCACCAGCTGCATTACAGGGTCACCAACTAGCACAGATACGCAGTATTTT. V usage is TRBV1 and J usage is TRBJ2-3; TRBD1 was called by the table and not checked on the DNA. TRBV1 is tagged as a pseudogene. The CDR3 is 17 residues long.

The chain is built from TRBV27 and TRBJ2-1; 10 bases are a match to TRBD2. This CDR3 comprises 14 residues. CDR1 is MNHEY and CDR2 is SMNVEV in the germline V gene (reference sequence). V lost 6 bases and J lost 7; bases outside the gene matches: 6. The CDR3 coding sequence is TGTGCCAGCAGCATTATAGCGGGAGGAAATGAGCAGTTCTTC. It translates to CASSIIAGGNEQFF.

The chain is built from TRBV10-2 and TRBJ2-5; 9 nucleotides align to TRBD2. The CDR3 has 16 residues. V lost 1 base and J lost 4; bases outside the gene matches: 7. Germline-derived CDR1 and CDR2 are WSHSY and SAAADI. CDR3 amino acids: CASSELTSGVPETQYF. CDR3 sequence (DNA): TGCGCCAGCAGTGAGTTGACTAGCGGCGTCCCAGAGACCCAGTACTTC.

The chain is built from TRBV7-2 and TRBJ1-5; D gene uncertain. This CDR3 has 16 residues. The germline V and J ends were trimmed by 0 bases and 0 bases, with 9 bases remaining between them. Germline CDR1 is SGHTA and CDR2 is FQGNSA. The CDR3 sequence: CASSLAPGYSNQPQHF. The CDR3 DNA reads as TGTGCCAGCAGCTTAGCTCCAGGATATAGCAATCAGCCCCAGCATTTT.

V gene TRBV5-1 combines with J gene TRBJ2-1, with TRBD2 matching 10 bases. This CDR3 has 17 residues. CDR1 is SGHRS and CDR2 is YFSETQ in the germline V gene. J lost 6 bases, V lost 0 bases, and 9 bases had no gene match. CDR3: CASSLAVASGRRNEQFF. CDR3 nucleotide sequence: TGCGCCAGCAGCTTGGCCGTTGCTAGCGGGAGACGCAATGAGCAGTTCTTC. Filled out from reference TRBV5-1 and TRBJ2-1, the complete variable domain reads KAGVTQTPRYLIKTRGQQVTLSCSPISGHRSVSWYQQTPGQGLQFLFEYFSETQRNKGNFPGRFSGRQFSNSRSEMNVSTLELGDSALYLCASSLAVASGRRNEQFFGPGTRLTVL.

This clone was seen a single time. The chain combines TRBV11-2 with TRBJ2-7, with D tentatively TRBD1 (5 bases). Germline CDR1 and CDR2: SGHAT and FQNNGV. V gave up 3 bases and J gave up 11 bases, with 11 bases separating them. This CDR3 comprises 11 residues. CDR3: CASSLETVKYF. The DNA for the CDR3 is TGTGCCAGCAGCTTGGAGACAGTAAAGTACTTC.

V is TRBV29-1 and J is TRBJ2-3; 9 bases match TRBD1. The CDR3 runs to 14 residues. Germline V gene lookup returns CDR1 SQVTM and CDR2 ANQGSEA. Germline trimming cut 2 bases from V and 5 bases from J; bases unmatched to any gene: 5. The DNA for the CDR3 is TGCAGCGTTGAAACGGGACAGGGAAGAGATACGCAGTATTTT. This gives the protein CSVETGQGRDTQYF.

In DNA form, the CDR3 reads TGTGCCAGCAGTCCAGTGACAGGGGCGGACACTGAAGCTTTCTTT. Translation: CASSPVTGADTEAFF. This chain uses TRBV28 with TRBJ1-1, with 8 bases identical to TRBD1. V was pared by 5 bases and J by 3 bases, with 8 bases of the junction left unmatched. Germline lookup yields CDR1 MDHEN and CDR2 SYDVKM. The CDR3 spans 15 residues.

V usage is TRBV5-1 and J usage is TRBJ2-1; TRBD2 matches 8 bases. The CDR3 has 15 amino acids. The trim removed 5 bases at V and 0 bases at J, leaving 4 bases unmatched. Germline CDR1 SGHRS, CDR2 YFSETQ. The CDR3 DNA reads TGCGCCAGCAGAACTAGCGGAAGCTCCTACAATGAGCAGTTCTTC. This translates into CASRTSGSSYNEQFF.

This chain uses TRBV19 with TRBJ2-1, with 10 bases lining up with TRBD2. After removal of 7 bases from V and 5 bases from J, the junction contained 8 bases not matched to a gene. Germline loops: CDR1 LNHDA, CDR2 SQIVND (reference sequence). The length of the CDR3 is 15 residues. CDR3 DNA: TGTGCCAGTACTAGCGGGAGATCAGGCAACAATGAGCAGTTCTTC. Amino acids: CASTSGRSGNNEQFF. Based on the CDR3 plus reference TRBV19 and TRBJ2-1, the full variable domain is DGGITQSPKYLFRKEGQNVTLSCEQNLNHDAMYWYRQDPGQGLRLIYYSQIVNDFQKGDIAEGYSVSREKKESFPLTVTSAQKNPTAFYLCASTSGRSGNNEQFFGPGTRLTVL.

The V and J genes are TRBV5-1 and TRBJ1-2; D remains unclear. This CDR3 has 13 residues. The V gene's germline CDR1 is SGHRS and CDR2 YFSETQ. The V gene lost 0 bases and the J gene lost 8 bases, with 11 bases spanning the gap. As DNA, the CDR3 is TGCGCCAGCAGCTTGGAATCCGGAGGAGGCTACACCTTC. Protein sequence: CASSLESGGGYTF.

This chain links TRBV6-5 with TRBJ2-2, with 8 bases aligning to TRBD1. This CDR3 is built from 15 residues. Germline lookup yields CDR1 MNHEY and CDR2 SVGAGI. Trimming took 5 bases from V and 6 from J; bases not matched to a gene: 8. The CDR3 bases are TGTGCCAGCAGTCCCAGGACAGGGTTCGCCGGGGAGCTGTTTTTT. Protein product: CASSPRTGFAGELFF.

This clone was found a few times. Given the absence of the conserved phenylalanine or tryptophan at the CDR3 end, a read error is likely. Because the CDR3's place on the DNA is in doubt, the DNA is left out and the CDR3 is given as listed by TCRdb. This chain joins TRBV6-5 and TRBJ1-2; the table gives TRBD1 as D, unverified against the DNA. Including both end residues, the CDR3 is 11 amino acids long. Germline V CDR1 and CDR2: MNHEY, SVGAGI. The CDR3: CASRADRGRSL.

The CDR3 is CASSQETGVLGKNIQYF. The CDR3 DNA reads TGCGCCAGCAGCCAGGAGACAGGGGTATTAGGCAAAAACATTCAGTACTTC. V usage is TRBV4-3 and J usage is TRBJ2-4; 8 bases map to TRBD1. CDR3 size: 17 residues. V was clipped by 3 bases and J by 3 bases; unmatched bases: 10. CDR1 LGHNA and CDR2 YSLEER come from the germline V gene.

J is TRBJ2-7 and V is TRBV25-1; 10 nucleotides agree with TRBD1. Trimming took 2 bases from V and 2 from J; bases not matched to a gene: 6. In germline, CDR1 is MGHDK, CDR2 SYGVNS. CDR3 length: 16 residues. CDR3 nucleotide sequence: TGTGCCAGCAGTGAAAGTATTGACAGGGGGCCCTACGAGCAGTACTTC. Encoded protein: CASSESIDRGPYEQYF.

The chain employs TRBV7-7 and TRBJ2-1; 9 bases align to TRBD2. This CDR3 is built from 16 residues. The germline V gene encodes CDR1 SSHAT and CDR2 FNYEAQ (reference sequence). The trim removed 5 bases at V and 9 bases at J, leaving 14 bases unmatched. CDR3 amino acids: CASSPRLAAGGSEQFF. The CDR3 region has the DNA TGTGCCAGCAGCCCCCGACTAGCGGCAGGGGGGAGTGAGCAGTTCTTC.

The V and J genes are TRBV5-1 and TRBJ2-1; 11 bases agree with TRBD2. Germline V gives CDR1 SGHRS, CDR2 YFSETQ. J gave up 6 bases and V 4 bases, and 3 bases lay outside the gene matches. This CDR3 has 14 residues. This CDR3 reads CASSTLAGVNEQFF. The CDR3 nucleotides are TGCGCCAGCAGCACACTAGCGGGAGTCAATGAGCAGTTCTTC.

This rearrangement joins TRBV15 to TRBJ1-3; TRBD1 aligns across 7 bases. The germline CDR1 and CDR2 sequences are LNHNV and YYDKDF (reference sequence). J was trimmed by 3 bases and V by 6 bases; bases with no gene match: 5. This CDR3 contains 14 residues. CDR3 amino acids: CATRSQGDGNTIYF. The CDR3 nucleotides are TGTGCCACCAGGTCGCAGGGGGATGGAAACACCATATATTTT.